A selection of T cell receptor beta chains follows, all from one sample in a study of cytomegalovirus exposure and HLA in healthy donors. Data came from immunoSEQ multiplex PCR; TCRdb stores just in-frame clones and leaves some out. The table shows about 110,000 clones, with over 75% occurring only once. The sample comprised PBMCs. The receptor set was obtained from a woman in her twenties or thirties in good health and CMV-seropositive. Both conserved end residues are part of each CDR3. The D gene is left open where the match is weak. The size of a clone is reported for some rows only, either as once, few or many, or as a class for expanded clones.

clone size	J gene	V gene	D gene	CDR3 DNA	CDR3 protein
few	TRBJ2-2	TRBV25-1	TRBD1	TGTGCCAGCAGTCACGGGACAGTAAACACCGGGGAGCTGTTTTTT	CASSHGTVNTGELFF
.	TRBJ1-3	TRBV7-2	.	TGTGCCAGCAGCTTGGGTCGGGGATCGGGAAACACCATATATTTT	CASSLGRGSGNTIYF
.	TRBJ1-4	TRBV11-3	.	TGTGCCAGCAGCCCTGGACAGCCTCTAATGAGCGAAAAACTGTTTTTT	CASSPGQPLMSEKLFF
.	TRBJ1-5	TRBV5-1	.	TGCGCCAGCAGCCTTGATACAAATAGCAATCAGCCCCAGCATTTT	CASSLDTNSNQPQHF
.	TRBJ2-7	TRBV6-1	TRBD2	TGTGCCAGCAGTGAATACATGGGCGGGGGCTACGAGCAGTACTTC	CASSEYMGGGYEQYF
.	TRBJ1-1	TRBV6-5	.	TGTGCCAGCAGTTACGCGGGTCAGGCCATGAACACTGAAGCTTTCTTT	CASSYAGQAMNTEAFF
.	TRBJ2-1	TRBV4-1	.	TGCGCCAGCAGCCAAGATGGGAGTGAGCAGTTCTTC	CASSQDGSEQFF
.	TRBJ1-1	TRBV21-1	.	TGTGCCAGAGACTCCGCCGGGACAGGGGCTTCTGAAGCTTTCTTT	CARDSAGTGASEAFF
.	TRBJ2-5	TRBV13	TRBD1	TGTGCCAGCAGCGCCTGGACAGGGGCGCGTGAGACCCAGTACTTC	CASSAWTGARETQYF
.	TRBJ2-7	TRBV6-1	.	TGTGCCAGCAGTGAAGCGCATCTAGAGCAGTACTTC	CASSEAHLEQYF
.	TRBJ2-3	TRBV5-1	TRBD2	TGCGCCAGCAGCTTGGCCGGTAGCGGGGGACAGACGCAGTATTTT	CASSLAGSGGQTQYF
.	TRBJ2-3	TRBV5-1	TRBD1	TGCGCCAGCACCCAAACAGGGGGCCTCGGGACAGATACGCAGTATTTT	CASTQTGGLGTDTQYF
.	TRBJ1-1	TRBV7-2	.	TGTGCCAGCAGCTCGTGGAGGGTGAACACTGAAGCTTTCTTT	CASSSWRVNTEAFF
.	TRBJ2-7	TRBV6-6	.	TGTGCCAGCAGGCCGAGTAGGTTACGCGGATACTACGAGCAGTACTTC	CASRPSRLRGYYEQYF
.	TRBJ1-5	TRBV11-2	.	TGTGCCAGCAGCTTAGGTTCTGGGAGTCAGCCCCAGCATTTT	CASSLGSGSQPQHF
.	TRBJ2-3	TRBV19	TRBD2	TGTGCCAGTAGTACGATGACTAGCCGGGTGACAGATACGCAGTATTTT	CASSTMTSRVTDTQYF
.	TRBJ1-2	TRBV19	TRBD1	TGTGCCAGTAGTATAAAGTCCGGACAGGGACCTCATGGCTACACCTTC	CASSIKSGQGPHGYTF
.	TRBJ1-5	TRBV27	TRBD1	TGTGCCAGCAGTCTACAGGGGTATAGCAATCAGCCCCAGCATTTT	CASSLQGYSNQPQHF
.	TRBJ2-1	TRBV19	TRBD1	TGTGCCAGTAGTAGTACGCATGGACAGGGTGAGCAGTTCTTC	CASSSTHGQGEQFF
.	TRBJ2-1	TRBV19	.	TGTGCCAGTAGTACTAGCTCCTACAATGAGCAGTTCTTC	CASSTSSYNEQFF
.	TRBJ1-2	TRBV10-3	.	TGTGCCATCAGTGACGTCTCACTTACCCCTTATGGCTACACCTTC	CAISDVSLTPYGYTF
.	TRBJ1-1	TRBV14	TRBD1	TGTGCCAGCAGCCAAGTAACAGGGGTGAACACTGAAGCTTTCTTT	CASSQVTGVNTEAFF
.	TRBJ1-2	TRBV9	.	TGTGCCAGCAGCCCCCGAGAGGGATCCTATGGCTACACCTTC	CASSPREGSYGYTF
.	TRBJ1-2	TRBV6-5	.	TGTGCCAGCAGTTTGGGCGGGGAGATTGGCTACATCTTC	CASSLGGEIGYIF
.	TRBJ1-1	TRBV9	TRBD1	TGTGCCAGCAGCGTAGGTTTGGGACAGGAGACCACTGAAGCTTTCTTT	CASSVGLGQETTEAFF
.	TRBJ1-5	TRBV5-1	TRBD1	TGCGCCAGCAGTCCCGGGACAGCTTTTCCCAAGAGCAATCAGCCCCAGCATTTT	CASSPGTAFPKSNQPQHF
once	TRBJ1-3	TRBV19	TRBD1	TGTGCCAGTAGTATTGCGGGACAGGGGTTATACACCATATATTTT	CASSIAGQGLYTIYF
.	TRBJ1-1	TRBV6-5	.	TGTGCCAGCAGACCAGACAGGCGTTTGAACACTGAAGCTTTCTTT	CASRPDRRLNTEAFF
.	TRBJ1-1	TRBV14	.	TGTGCCAGCAGCCAAAGCCCGGTACAGGGAGCTTTCTTT	CASSQSPVQGAFF
.	TRBJ1-1	TRBV18	.	TGTGCCAGCTCCCTCTCAGAGAGGGCGAGGACTGAAGCTTTCTTT	CASSLSERARTEAFF
.	TRBJ2-7	TRBV2	.	TGTGCCAGCAGTGCAGGCAGGGTGGGGTACGAGCAGTACTTC	CASSAGRVGYEQYF
once	TRBJ1-1	TRBV7-9	TRBD1	TGTGCCAGCAGCTTTGGGACAGCGAACACTGAAGCTTTCTTT	CASSFGTANTEAFF
.	TRBJ1-6	TRBV2	.	TGTGCCAGCAGCGAGGAGGTGGCAGTCCTCCACTTT	CASSEEVAVLHF
few	TRBJ2-3	TRBV2	TRBD2	TGTGCCAGCATGGATCGGACTAGCGTCACAGATACGCAGTATTTT	CASMDRTSVTDTQYF
.	TRBJ1-2	TRBV2	.	TGTGCCAGCAGTGAACATCTAGTCCCATCCGGTGGCTACACCTTC	CASSEHLVPSGGYTF
.	TRBJ1-1	TRBV18	.	TGTGCCAGCGCACGGTCACAGGGTGGGAACACTGAAGCTTTCTTT	CASARSQGGNTEAFF
.	TRBJ1-1	TRBV7-3	TRBD1	TGTGCCAGCAGCCCAGAACCTAGACAGGGACCGAACACTGAAGCTTTCTTT	CASSPEPRQGPNTEAFF
.	TRBJ1-3	TRBV5-1	.	TGCGCCAGCAGCTTGGACAGGTCCTCTTCTGGAAACACCATATATTTT	CASSLDRSSSGNTIYF
few	TRBJ2-1	TRBV7-9	.	TGTGCCAGCAGCTTAGTTCCACTGCTAGTACTCGACAATGAGCAGTTCTTC	CASSLVPLLVLDNEQFF
.	TRBJ1-2	TRBV30	.	TGTGCCTGGAGTCTGGGACTGGATGGCTACACCTTC	CAWSLGLDGYTF